The 27 T cell receptor beta chains below come from one sample, sequenced in a study of blood T cell repertoires in COVID-19. The data were produced by immunoSEQ multiplex PCR, yet TCRdb's version contains in-frame clones alone and is incomplete. The sample has approximately 170,000 clones; 84% are singletons. The sequencing input was PBMCs or T cells enriched from blood (not recorded which). The receptors come from a woman aged 45-65 years who had recovered from COVID-19.

The genes are TRBV12-5 and TRBJ2-3; 14 bases fit TRBD2. Germline V gene sequence: CDR1 LGHNT, CDR2 FRNRAP. The CDR3 is made up of 18 amino acids. The V and J ends lost 8 bases and 0 bases, in that order; junction bases with no gene match: 10. In DNA form, the CDR3 reads TGTGCTAGTCAACCGGGACTAGCGGGGGTTTATAGCACAGATACGCAGTATTTT. Translation: CASQPGLAGVYSTDTQYF. The entire variable domain, with the rest obtained from reference TRBV12-5 and TRBJ2-3, is as follows: DARVTQTPRHKVTEMGQEVTMRCQPILGHNTVFWYRQTMMQGLELLAYFRNRAPLDDSGMPKDRFSAEMPDATLATLKIQPSEPRDSAVYFCASQPGLAGVYSTDTQYFGPGTRLTVL.

The V gene is TRBV7-9, the J gene TRBJ1-1; D is uncertain. Trimming left V 1 base short and J 5 bases short, with 8 bases between. The V gene's germline CDR1 is SEHNR and CDR2 FQNEAQ (reference sequence). The length of the CDR3 is 13 residues. In DNA form, the CDR3 reads TGTGCCAGCAGCTTAGTCGGAGTTACTGAAGCTTTCTTT. Translation gives CASSLVGVTEAFF.

This chain joins TRBV3-1 (or the pseudogene TRBV3-2) and TRBJ1-1, with TRBD1 identical over 8 bases. CDR3 length: 14 residues. Germline V CDR1 and CDR2: LGHDT, YNNKEL (reference sequence). V was pared by 4 bases and J by 6 bases, with 7 bases of the junction left unmatched. CDR3 sequence: CASSRGQVFAEAFF. As DNA, the CDR3 is TGTGCCAGCAGCCGGGGACAGGTATTCGCTGAAGCTTTCTTT.

This chain joins TRBV5-1 and TRBJ1-2; 8 nucleotides align to TRBD1. V shed 0 bases and J 0 bases; nucleotides not matched to a gene: 1. Germline V gene sequence: CDR1 SGHRS, CDR2 YFSETQ. The length of the CDR3 is 15 residues. The CDR3 sequence: CASSLDRGANYGYTF. The CDR3 bases are TGCGCCAGCAGCTTGGACAGGGGGGCTAACTATGGCTACACCTTC. The full variable domain, with the rest looked up from reference TRBV5-1 and TRBJ1-2, is KAGVTQTPRYLIKTRGQQVTLSCSPISGHRSVSWYQQTPGQGLQFLFEYFSETQRNKGNFPGRFSGRQFSNSRSEMNVSTLELGDSALYLCASSLDRGANYGYTFGSGTRLTVV.

This sequence joins TRBV27 and TRBJ1-4; 8 nucleotides match TRBD1. The V and J ends lost 5 bases and 8 bases, in that order; junction bases with no gene match: 10. Germline V gives CDR1 MNHEY, CDR2 SMNVEV (reference sequence). The CDR3 loop spans 15 amino acids. DNA of the CDR3: TGTGCCAGCAGTCCCCCCGGGACAGGCGGAGAAAAACTGTTTTTT. Translating it yields CASSPPGTGGEKLFF.

The chain has TRBV6-5 and TRBJ2-1, with 13 positions matching TRBD2. The V gene end was trimmed by 6 bases and the J gene end by 8 bases; junction bases not matched to a gene: 7. The germline V gene encodes CDR1 MNHEY and CDR2 SVGAGI. This CDR3 is built from 15 residues. CDR3 nucleotides: TGTGCCAGCAGGCCCACTAGCGGGAGGGGCGATGAGCAGTTCTTC. It codes for CASRPTSGRGDEQFF.

This chain links TRBV28 with TRBJ2-2; TRBD2 agrees at 7 bases. The CDR3 runs 15 residues. CDR1 is MDHEN and CDR2 is SYDVKM in the germline V gene. V lost 3 bases, J lost 5 bases, and 6 bases stayed unmatched. In DNA, the CDR3 is TGTGCCAGCAGTTTGGCGGGAGCTTTGACCGGGGAGCTGTTTTTT. It yields the protein CASSLAGALTGELFF.

V usage is TRBV6-5 and J usage is TRBJ1-1; no firm D call. V was clipped by 4 bases and J by 1 base, with 7 bases between them. The CDR3 is made up of 13 amino acids. CDR1 MNHEY and CDR2 SVGAGI come from the germline V gene. CDR3 amino acids: CASSFRQNTEAFF. CDR3 sequence (DNA): TGTGCCAGCAGTTTCAGGCAGAACACTGAAGCTTTCTTT.

This rearrangement joins TRBV7-2 to TRBJ1-2, with 7 bases matching TRBD1. The length of the CDR3 is 15 residues. Germline V gene data show CDR1 as SGHTA and CDR2 as FQGNSA. V shed 5 bases, J shed 6 bases, and the junction held 12 bases outside the gene matches. In DNA form, the CDR3 reads TGTGCCAGCAGCCAAAGGGGCCGACAGGGACATGGCTACACCTTC. Encoded protein: CASSQRGRQGHGYTF.

This clone was detected ten times or more. V and J are TRBV27 and TRBJ2-7; a weak D match, TRBD2 (5 bases). V was cut by 2 bases and J by 4 bases, with 9 bases left in between. Germline CDR1 MNHEY, CDR2 SMNVEV (reference sequence). The CDR3 is 13 residues long. The DNA for the CDR3 is TGTGCCAGCAGTTTAAGAGGCGGGTACGAGCAGTACTTC. Translation: CASSLRGGYEQYF.

J is TRBJ1-1 and V is TRBV4-1, with D uncertain. Germline V gives CDR1 MGHRA, CDR2 YSYEKL. This CDR3 contains 13 residues. The V and J ends lost 1 base and 4 bases respectively, with 7 bases between them. CDR3 protein: CASSQGGITEAFF. The DNA for the CDR3 is TGCGCCAGCAGCCAAGGAGGCATCACTGAAGCTTTCTTT.

Notes on this clone: Other nucleotide sequences from this sample produce the same CDR3. This chain links TRBV18 with TRBJ2-7, with a tentative D call TRBD1 (6 bases). Trimming removed 3 bases at V and 3 bases at J, with 9 bases between. Germline CDR1 is KGHSH and CDR2 is LQKENI. This CDR3 has 13 residues. CDR3 sequence: CASSPGQIYEQYF. The CDR3 DNA reads as TGTGCCAGCTCACCGGGACAAATCTACGAGCAGTACTTC.

The chain recombines TRBV6-5 with TRBJ2-1, with TRBD1 matching 10 bases. Germline lookup yields CDR1 MNHEY and CDR2 SVGAGI. The CDR3 contains 15 residues. The J segment lost 7 bases and the V segment lost 7 bases, leaving 10 bases of the junction unmatched. CDR3 region: CASIPRDRGRNEQFF. The CDR3 nucleotides are TGTGCCAGCATACCCCGGGACAGGGGTAGAAATGAGCAGTTCTTC.

The chain recombines TRBV9 with TRBJ2-7; 10 bases line up with TRBD2. Per germline, CDR1 SGDLS and CDR2 YYNGEE. The V segment lost 3 bases and the J segment 0 bases; nucleotides outside the gene matches: 9. The CDR3 loop spans 17 amino acids. CDR3 coding DNA: TGTGCCAGCAGCGGAGGGCCACTAGCGGGACCCTCCTACGAGCAGTACTTC. The encoded protein is CASSGGPLAGPSYEQYF.

The chain joins TRBV29-1 to TRBJ2-3; D not resolved. V lost 3 bases and J 6 bases, leaving 4 bases between the germline ends. CDR1 and CDR2 from the germline V gene are SQVTM and ANQGSEA. The CDR3 has 10 amino acids. DNA for the CDR3: TGCAGCGTTGACGGGGATACGCAGTATTTT. Encoded protein: CSVDGDTQYF.

This chain uses TRBV18 with TRBJ1-2; D perhaps matches TRBD1 (6 bases). Germline V CDR1 and CDR2: KGHSH, LQKENI. The CDR3 has 16 residues. Between the trimmed V and J ends, which lost 3 bases and 0 bases, there was a span of 14 bases. This CDR3 is CASSPMDSAANYGYTF. As DNA, the CDR3 is TGTGCCAGCTCACCTATGGACAGTGCAGCTAACTATGGCTACACCTTC. Supplemented by reference TRBV18 and TRBJ1-2, the full variable domain reads NAGVMQNPRHLVRRRGQEARLRCSPMKGHSHVYWYRQLPEEGLKFMVYLQKENIIDESGMPKERFSAEFPKEGPSILRIQQVVRGDSAAYFCASSPMDSAANYGYTFGSGTRLTVV.

The J gene is TRBJ1-6, the V gene TRBV5-5; D possibly corresponds to TRBD1 (5 bases). The CDR3 has 14 residues. CDR1 and CDR2 (germline): SGHKS, YYEKEE (reference sequence). Trimming shortened V by 2 bases and J by 10 bases, and 13 bases separated the two germline ends. The CDR3 DNA sequence: TGTGCCAGCAGCTTTCAGGGTAATGGATCACCCCTCCACTTT. Its protein product is CASSFQGNGSPLHF.

The V call is TRBV5-1, the J call TRBJ2-1, with 7 bases aligning to TRBD2. This CDR3 has 11 amino acids. From germline, CDR1 is SGHRS and CDR2 YFSETQ. V dropped 4 bases and J dropped 10; count of bases not matched to a gene: 2. The CDR3 DNA sequence: TGCGCCAGCAGCATCGGGAGGGAGCAGTTCTTC. It codes for CASSIGREQFF.

V gene TRBV20-1 combines with J gene TRBJ2-5, with D possibly TRBD2 on 6 matching bases. CDR1 and CDR2 (germline): DFQATT, SNEGSKA (reference sequence). The CDR3 extends over 11 amino acids. Trimming took off 6 bases at V and 7 bases at J, with 12 bases between the two ends. The CDR3 nucleotides read TGCAGTGCCGGAGGGGCAAGGACCCAGTACTTC. Protein: CSAGGARTQYF.

This chain uses TRBV5-6 with TRBJ2-7; 7 bases align to TRBD1. The germline CDR1 and CDR2 sequences are SGHDT and YYEEEE. This CDR3 contains 12 residues. The V segment lost 4 bases and the J segment 3 bases; nucleotides outside the gene matches: 1. DNA of the CDR3: TGTGCCAGCAGCCGGACAGGCTACGAGCAGTACTTC. It translates to CASSRTGYEQYF. Variable domain in full (rest from reference TRBV5-6 and TRBJ2-7): DAGVTQSPTHLIKTRGQQVTLRCSPKSGHDTVSWYQQALGQGPQFIFQYYEEEERQRGNFPDRFSGHQFPNYSSELNVNALLLGDSALYLCASSRTGYEQYFGPGTRLTVT.

The chain has TRBV6-2 or TRBV6-3 and TRBJ1-2, with D perhaps TRBD1 (6 bases). This CDR3 has 17 amino acids. Trimming took off 0 bases at V and 4 bases at J, with 18 bases between the two ends. CDR1 is MNHEY, CDR2 SVGEGT, per germline. The CDR3 nucleotides are TGTGCCAGCAGTTACTCGACGGACAGCAGGGCTGCCTATGGCTACACCTTC. Translation gives CASSYSTDSRAAYGYTF.

This clone appeared a few times. The chain is built from TRBV5-6 and TRBJ2-7; no definite D call. Trimming stripped 3 bases from V and 2 bases from J, with 15 bases between. The germline V gene encodes CDR1 SGHDT and CDR2 YYEEEE. The CDR3 contains 15 residues. CDR3 DNA sequence: TGTGCCAGCAGCTGGATGGGCAGACAAACCTACGAGCAGTACTTC. It specifies CASSWMGRQTYEQYF. The variable domain in full, with the rest retrieved from reference TRBV5-6 and TRBJ2-7, is DAGVTQSPTHLIKTRGQQVTLRCSPKSGHDTVSWYQQALGQGPQFIFQYYEEEERQRGNFPDRFSGHQFPNYSSELNVNALLLGDSALYLCASSWMGRQTYEQYFGPGTRLTVT.

This clone was seen a handful of times. V gene TRBV10-3 combines with J gene TRBJ1-1; no clear D gene. CDR1 and CDR2 from the germline V gene are ENHRY and SYGVKD. The V end was cut by 4 bases, the J end by 6 bases, with 9 bases between. The CDR3 is 12 amino acids. The DNA for the CDR3 is TGTGCCATCAGTGGTGGGCAGTCTGAAGCTTTCTTT. This encodes CAISGGQSEAFF.

V usage is TRBV19 and J usage is TRBJ2-5; perhaps TRBD2 as D (6 bases). CDR3 length: 14 residues. CDR1 and CDR2 (germline): LNHDA, SQIVND (reference sequence). Trimming removed 8 bases from V and 2 bases from J, with 15 bases in between. The CDR3: CASANAGMQETQYF. CDR3 in DNA: TGTGCCAGTGCCAATGCGGGGATGCAAGAGACCCAGTACTTC.

This clone was seen more than once but under ten times. The rearrangement links TRBV6-5 to TRBJ2-1; TRBD1 aligns across 9 bases. This CDR3 contains 14 residues. V lost 5 bases, J lost 9 bases, and 8 bases stayed unmatched. CDR1 MNHEY and CDR2 SVGAGI come from the germline V gene. The CDR3 region is CASSRGQGAGEQFF. The CDR3 region has the DNA TGTGCCAGCAGTCGGGGACAGGGAGCCGGTGAGCAGTTCTTC.

The genes are TRBV7-9 and TRBJ2-5; D possibly corresponds to TRBD2 (5 bases). The CDR3 covers 18 residues. Trimming pared 3 bases from V and 4 bases from J, leaving 24 bases between. CDR1 and CDR2 (germline): SEHNR, FQNEAQ (reference sequence). As DNA, the CDR3 is TGTGCCAGCAGCTTTCGGGGTGGGCCTAGCACTTCCTCAGAGACCCAGTACTTC. Its translation: CASSFRGGPSTSSETQYF. The complete variable domain, with remaining parts taken from reference TRBV7-9 and TRBJ2-5, reads DTGVSQNPRHKITKRGQNVTFRCDPISEHNRLYWYRQTLGQGPEFLTYFQNEAQLEKSRLLSDRFSAERPKGSFSTLEIQRTEQGDSAMYLCASSFRGGPSTSSETQYFGPGTRLLVL.

The count of this clone is one. The chain recombines TRBV11-2 with TRBJ2-2, with TRBD1 matching over 7 bases. The CDR3 runs to 14 residues. Germline V CDR1 and CDR2: SGHAT, FQNNGV. V lost 5 bases to trimming and J lost 6 bases; unmatched junction nucleotides: 6. For the CDR3, the DNA is TGTGCCAGCAGCAAAACAGGGGTTCCCGGGGAGCTGTTTTTT. This sequence encodes CASSKTGVPGELFF. Together with reference TRBV11-2 and TRBJ2-2, the CDR3 gives the full variable domain: EAGVAQSPRYKIIEKRQSVAFWCNPISGHATLYWYQQILGQGPKLLIQFQNNGVVDDSQLPKDRFSAERLKGVDSTLKIQPAKLEDSAVYLCASSKTGVPGELFFGEGSRLTVL.